One and the same sample provided the 31 T cell receptor beta chains below, sequenced in a study of cytomegalovirus exposure and HLA in healthy donors (dated by TCRdb to 2016 to 2017). The library relied on the immunoSEQ multiplex PCR assay. A mixture of 60 forward primers for TCR Vbeta segments and 13 reverse primers for TCR Jbeta segments was used in the multiplex PCR. The table was pulled from immuneACCESS by TCRdb, which kept in-frame rearrangements only. Such tables lose some clones; where checked, under half of the loss comes from unresolved V genes, and the rest has no known cause. Here the sample has 200,000 to 250,000 clones; just over 75% occur a single time. Roughly 2.6% of the sample belongs to the ten largest clones. Sequencing input: PBMCs. These receptors were collected from a woman aged 55 to 70 in good health and CMV-seropositive.

Only one count was recorded for this clone. The chain carries TRBV5-4 and TRBJ2-5; the D gene is possibly TRBD1 (8 bases). The V gene's germline CDR1 is SGHNT and CDR2 YYREEE (reference sequence). The V end was cut by 4 bases, the J end by 5 bases, with 18 bases between. This CDR3 is built from 15 residues. This chain's CDR3 is CASSPPNRGGETQYF. CDR3 bases: TGTGCCAGCAGCCCCCCGAACAGGGGGGGGGAGACCCAGTACTTC.

The rearrangement links TRBV19 to TRBJ2-6; 10 positions match TRBD2. The CDR3 extends over 16 amino acids. V dropped 5 bases and J dropped 3; count of bases not matched to a gene: 4. Germline lookup yields CDR1 LNHDA and CDR2 SQIVND (reference sequence). CDR3 sequence (DNA): TGTGCCAGTAGTCTAGCGGGAGTTGGTGGGGCCAACGTCCTGACTTTC. It specifies CASSLAGVGGANVLTF.

CDR3 bases: TGTGCCAGCAGTTCTTTGGCGGGGACCTACGAGCAGTACTTC. Translating it yields CASSSLAGTYEQYF. The chain uses TRBV27 and TRBJ2-7; TRBD2 is a possible D gene (6 bases). Trimming took off 4 bases at V and 2 bases at J, with 12 bases between the two ends. Per germline, CDR1 MNHEY and CDR2 SMNVEV (reference sequence). The CDR3 sequence is 14 residues long.

The chain combines TRBV7-9 with TRBJ2-1; D is unresolved. The CDR3 runs 11 residues. V was clipped by 5 bases and J by 7 bases, with 6 bases between them. Germline V gives CDR1 SEHNR, CDR2 FQNEAQ (reference sequence). The CDR3 loop reads CASSTLNEQFF. CDR3 nucleotide sequence: TGTGCCAGCAGCACTTTAAATGAGCAGTTCTTC.

CDR3 bases: TGTGCCAGCAGCTTGGGGAACGCGGCTGGAAACACCATATATTTT. Amino acids: CASSLGNAAGNTIYF. This chain links TRBV5-8 with TRBJ1-3; the D is unclear. The CDR3 sequence is 15 residues long. V gave up 0 bases and J gave up 2 bases, with 9 bases separating them. The germline V gene has CDR1 SGHTS and CDR2 YDEGEE.

A word on this clone: The same CDR3 can be traced to other DNA sequences in this sample. V and J are TRBV5-4 and TRBJ2-7; 9 nucleotides agree with TRBD1. Germline V gives CDR1 SGHNT, CDR2 YYREEE (reference sequence). This CDR3 is built from 14 residues. V lost 4 bases to trimming and J lost 4 bases; unmatched junction nucleotides: 6. The CDR3, as DNA: TGTGCCAGCAGCCTGCGGACAGGGGAGTACGAGCAGTACTTC. Protein: CASSLRTGEYEQYF.

This clone was detected only once. This chain joins TRBV9 and TRBJ1-2, with TRBD1 identical over 7 bases. Germline V gene data show CDR1 as SGDLS and CDR2 as YYNGEE. Trimming cost V 4 bases and J 6 bases; bases outside gene matches: 6. The CDR3 length is 13 residues. The CDR3 DNA follows: TGTGCCAGCAGCCCCGACAGGGCCCATGGCTACACCTTC. Amino acid sequence: CASSPDRAHGYTF.

The V gene is TRBV6-1, the J gene TRBJ1-2, with 8 bases matching TRBD1. Germline-derived CDR1 and CDR2 are MNHNS and SASEGT. CDR3 length equals 15 residues. The J segment lost 0 bases and the V segment lost 2 bases, leaving 2 bases of the junction unmatched. CDR3 amino acids: CASSERDRTNYGYTF. The CDR3 nucleotides read TGTGCCAGCAGTGAACGGGACAGGACTAACTATGGCTACACCTTC.

In DNA, the CDR3 is TGTGCCTGGAGTATATCTGGGGGCACGAAGACCCAGTACTTC. Translated: CAWSISGGTKTQYF. This chain links TRBV30 with TRBJ2-5; D is perhaps TRBD1 (6 bases). Trimming took off 2 bases at V and 6 bases at J, with 16 bases between the two ends. This CDR3 comprises 14 residues. Germline V lookup: CDR1 GTSNPN, CDR2 SVGIG (reference sequence).

The chain has TRBV6-1 and TRBJ1-2; 7 positions match TRBD1. J lost 2 bases, V lost 3 bases, and 6 bases had no gene match. The germline gives CDR1 MNHNS, CDR2 SASEGT. The CDR3 runs 15 residues. CDR3 residues: CASSDPGQNNYGYTF. The DNA for the CDR3 is TGTGCCAGCAGTGATCCGGGACAGAACAACTATGGCTACACCTTC.

V usage is TRBV19 and J usage is TRBJ1-5; TRBD1 matches at 8 bases. The V segment lost 2 bases and the J segment 0 bases; nucleotides outside the gene matches: 3. CDR1 and CDR2 from the germline V gene are LNHDA and SQIVND (reference sequence). The CDR3 sequence is 16 residues long. In nucleotides, the CDR3 is TGTGCCAGTAGTATATACAGGGGGGATAGCAATCAGCCCCAGCATTTT. Translating it yields CASSIYRGDSNQPQHF.

V is TRBV6-5 and J is TRBJ2-1; maybe TRBD2 (5 bases). The CDR3 loop spans 12 amino acids. Trimming stripped 7 bases from V and 3 bases from J, with 7 bases between. The V gene's germline CDR1 is MNHEY and CDR2 SVGAGI. The CDR3 here is CASTRDYNEQFF. CDR3 in DNA: TGTGCCAGCACCCGGGACTACAATGAGCAGTTCTTC.

This clone was detected a few times. This sequence joins TRBV7-9 and TRBJ2-3; D possibly corresponds to TRBD2 (6 bases). CDR3 length: 15 residues. Germline CDR1 is SEHNR and CDR2 is FQNEAQ (reference sequence). V gave up 0 bases and J gave up 4 bases, with 11 bases separating them. The CDR3 nucleotides are TGTGCCAGCAGCTTAGCGGGGGGAAGGTCAGATACGCAGTATTTT. The encoded protein is CASSLAGGRSDTQYF.

The genes are TRBV2 and TRBJ2-7; D possibly corresponds to TRBD2 (6 bases). CDR3 length: 14 residues. V gave up 6 bases and J gave up 4 bases, with 16 bases separating them. CDR1 and CDR2 from the germline V gene are SNHLY and FYNNEI. The CDR3 sequence is CASRPGGVLYEQYF. The CDR3 region has the DNA TGTGCCAGCAGACCCGGGGGAGTCCTATACGAGCAGTACTTC.

Points on this clone: Other nucleotide sequences in the sample specify the same CDR3. This chain links TRBV7-9 with TRBJ2-5, with a possible D match to TRBD1 (5 bases). Trimming pared 4 bases from V and 7 bases from J, leaving 16 bases between. Germline V gives CDR1 SEHNR, CDR2 FQNEAQ (reference sequence). The CDR3 has 14 amino acids. CDR3 DNA: TGTGCCAGCAGCTGGAGTGGGGCCACACGGACCCAGTACTTC. This sequence encodes CASSWSGATRTQYF.

This chain links TRBV29-1 with TRBJ2-7; 8 bases line up with TRBD1. CDR1 is SQVTM and CDR2 is ANQGSEA in the germline V gene. The V gene end was trimmed by 4 bases and the J gene end by 4 bases; junction bases not matched to a gene: 3. CDR3 length equals 12 residues. The CDR3 is CSVVGQAYEQYF. CDR3 DNA: TGCAGCGTTGTGGGACAGGCGTACGAGCAGTACTTC.

The chain combines TRBV25-1 with TRBJ1-1; a weak D match, TRBD1 (6 bases). In germline, CDR1 is MGHDK, CDR2 SYGVNS. The length of the CDR3 is 11 residues. Between the trimmed V and J ends, which lost 11 bases and 3 bases, there was a span of 10 bases. CDR3 loop: CAVGQYTEAFF. In DNA form, the CDR3 reads TGTGCCGTAGGACAGTACACTGAAGCTTTCTTT.

This chain connects TRBV18 to TRBJ1-1; D is possibly TRBD1 (6 bases). V lost 5 bases and J 4 bases, leaving 8 bases between the germline ends. The germline gives CDR1 KGHSH, CDR2 LQKENI. The CDR3 loop spans 12 amino acids. DNA for the CDR3: TGTGCCAGCTCAAACAGGGCCACTGAAGCTTTCTTT. Its translation: CASSNRATEAFF. Full variable domain (remainder filled in from reference TRBV18 and TRBJ1-1): NAGVMQNPRHLVRRRGQEARLRCSPMKGHSHVYWYRQLPEEGLKFMVYLQKENIIDESGMPKERFSAEFPKEGPSILRIQQVVRGDSAAYFCASSNRATEAFFGQGTRLTVV.

The chain carries TRBV19 and TRBJ2-5; TRBD1 matches 7 bases. This CDR3 comprises 16 residues. Germline values: CDR1 LNHDA, CDR2 SQIVND (reference sequence). The ends lost 4 bases at V and 5 bases at J; junction bases unmatched: 13. The CDR3 coding sequence is TGTGCCAGTAGTAACAGGGGCCAGCCATCGGGGGAGACCCAGTACTTC. This translates into CASSNRGQPSGETQYF.

This chain joins TRBV30 and TRBJ2-1; D is unclear. CDR3 length equals 12 residues. The germline V and J ends were trimmed by 4 bases and 8 bases, with 12 bases remaining between them. Looked up from germline, CDR1 is GTSNPN and CDR2 is SVGIG (reference sequence). CDR3 protein: CAWTPPVDEQFF. In nucleotides, the CDR3 is TGTGCCTGGACCCCACCGGTGGATGAGCAGTTCTTC.

Details on this clone: A read error may account for a junction end that differs from germline. The rearrangement links TRBV7-9 to TRBJ1-2, with D unclear. Germline CDR1 reads SEHNR; CDR2 reads FQNEAQ (reference sequence). CDR3 length: 11 residues. Written as DNA, the CDR3 is TGTTCCAGCAGCTCCGGGAATGGCTACACCTTC. Protein product: CSSSSGNGYTF. Combining the CDR3 with reference TRBV7-9 and TRBJ1-2 gives the whole variable domain DTGVSQNPRHKITKRGQNVTFRCDPISEHNRLYWYRQTLGQGPEFLTYFQNEAQLEKSRLLSDRFSAERPKGSFSTLEIQRTEQGDSAMYLCSSSSGNGYTFGSGTRLTVV.

The chain joins TRBV5-1 to TRBJ1-4, with 8 bases that match TRBD1. Germline CDR1 is SGHRS and CDR2 is YFSETQ. The CDR3 spans 15 residues. Trimming cost V 2 bases and J 8 bases; bases outside gene matches: 8. The CDR3 DNA sequence: TGCGCCAGCAGCTTTAGGCAGGGGGCGCGGGAAAAACTGTTTTTT. It encodes CASSFRQGAREKLFF. Drawing the rest from reference TRBV5-1 and TRBJ1-4, the complete variable domain is KAGVTQTPRYLIKTRGQQVTLSCSPISGHRSVSWYQQTPGQGLQFLFEYFSETQRNKGNFPGRFSGRQFSNSRSEMNVSTLELGDSALYLCASSFRQGAREKLFFGSGTQLSVL.

This clone was seen once. The chain links TRBV21-1 to TRBJ1-5; the table names TRBD1, a call not compared with the DNA. TRBV21-1 is tagged as a pseudogene. The CDR3 totals 17 residues. The CDR3 loop reads CASRIFTYRGVWQPQHF. The CDR3 bases are TGTGCCAGCAGAATTTTTACGTACAGGGGAGTTTGGCAGCCCCAGCATTTT.

This clone was counted a single time. The chain recombines TRBV5-8 with TRBJ2-3, with 12 bases identical to TRBD2. CDR1 and CDR2 (germline): SGHTS, YDEGEE. Trimming cost V 0 bases and J 4 bases; bases outside gene matches: 6. The length of the CDR3 is 17 residues. In DNA form, the CDR3 reads TGTGCCAGCAGCTTGGGGCTAGCGGGGGGGCCGGCAGATACGCAGTATTTT. This encodes CASSLGLAGGPADTQYF.

CDR3 DNA sequence: TGCGCCAGCAGCCATGTATTCGAAAAACTGTTTTTT. It is translated as CASSHVFEKLFF. J is TRBJ1-4 and V is TRBV4-1; D is undetermined. Trimming took off 3 bases at V and 8 bases at J, with 7 bases between the two ends. CDR3 length equals 12 residues. The V gene's germline CDR1 is MGHRA and CDR2 YSYEKL.

This clone was seen once. The chain uses TRBV9 and TRBJ2-1; 12 bases match TRBD2. V dropped 2 bases and J dropped 5; count of bases not matched to a gene: 2. This CDR3 has 15 residues. Germline assignment: CDR1 SGDLS and CDR2 YYNGEE. The CDR3 bases are TGTGCCAGCAGCGTTGGACTAGCGGGAAACAATGAGCAGTTCTTC. Its translation is CASSVGLAGNNEQFF.

For this clone: At one end the junction does not follow the germline gene, possibly because of a read error. The V call is TRBV7-9, the J call TRBJ1-4; 7 positions agree with TRBD1. Looked up from germline, CDR1 is SEHNR and CDR2 is FQNEAQ (reference sequence). This CDR3 has 15 amino acids. The CDR3: CSSSQGQAGDEKLFF. The CDR3 nucleotides read TGTTCCAGCAGCCAAGGACAGGCTGGAGATGAAAAACTGTTTTTT.

This sequence joins TRBV11-3 and TRBJ2-7; TRBD2 matches 7 bases. V trimming: 1 base; J trimming: 7 bases; junction bases outside the gene matches: 13. CDR1 SGHNT and CDR2 YENEEA come from the germline V gene. This CDR3 has 16 amino acids. The DNA for the CDR3 is TGTGCCAGCAGCTTAGGTGAAGCGGGGATCTACGAAGAGCAGTACTTC. Amino acid sequence: CASSLGEAGIYEEQYF.

This clone appeared a few times. The chain is built from TRBV21-1 and TRBJ1-3; TRBD1 is taken as the D call from the table, unchecked against the DNA. TRBV21-1 is recorded as a pseudogene. The CDR3 totals 16 residues. CDR3 in DNA: TGTGCCAGCATGAGGGGGTCAGGGGGTATTGGAAACACCATATATTTT. Encoded protein: CASMRGSGGIGNTIYF.

This rearrangement joins TRBV23-1 to TRBJ2-7, with TRBD1 identical over 8 bases. TRBV23-1 is recorded as an ORF, its role being uncertain. This CDR3 is 17 amino acids long. Trimming at V came to 3 bases and at J to 0 bases, leaving 10 bases not matched to a gene. CDR3 DNA: TGCGCCAGCAGTCATCTCCGGACAGGGATGAGCTCCTACGAGCAGTACTTC. It is translated as CASSHLRTGMSSYEQYF.

In its sample, this clone was seen once. This sequence joins TRBV5-1 and TRBJ1-5; perhaps TRBD1 as D (6 bases). The germline V gene has CDR1 SGHRS and CDR2 YFSETQ. This CDR3 has 14 amino acids. The V and J ends lost 1 base and 7 bases respectively, with 12 bases between them. Here the CDR3 DNA reads TGCGCCAGCAGCTTGACAGGGAAGGGCCAGCCCCAGCATTTT. It specifies CASSLTGKGQPQHF.